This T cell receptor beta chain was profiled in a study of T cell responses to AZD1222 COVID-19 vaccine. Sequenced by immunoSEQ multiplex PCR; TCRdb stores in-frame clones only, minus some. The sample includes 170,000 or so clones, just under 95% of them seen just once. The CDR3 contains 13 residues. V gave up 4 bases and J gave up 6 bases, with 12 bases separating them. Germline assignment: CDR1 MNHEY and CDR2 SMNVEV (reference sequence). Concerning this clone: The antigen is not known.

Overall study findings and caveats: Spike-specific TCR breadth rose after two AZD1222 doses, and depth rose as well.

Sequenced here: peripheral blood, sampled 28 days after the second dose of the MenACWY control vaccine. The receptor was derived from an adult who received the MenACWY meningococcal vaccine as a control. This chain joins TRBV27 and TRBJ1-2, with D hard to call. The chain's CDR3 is CASSSWPGDGYTF. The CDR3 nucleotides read TGTGCCAGCAGTTCCTGGCCGGGAGATGGCTACACCTTC.